This passage covers 23 T cell receptor beta chains from one sample sequenced in a study of identical twins. One entry per CDR3 protein results from TCRdb running MiXCR on the 5' RACE reads. The sample holds hundreds of thousands of distinct CDR3 sequences, roughly 9.7% seen once. This sample also appeared in a second study, on yellow fever vaccine responses in identical twins.

Sequenced material: CD8+ T cells sorted from blood. Every receptor here comes from a woman aged 18-29 years in good health.

This clonotype showed up many times. V gene TRBV4-1 combines with J gene TRBJ2-2; D uncertain. V shed 3 bases and J shed 13 bases, with 12 bases lying between them. This CDR3 comprises 12 residues. Per the germline V gene, CDR1 is MGHRA and CDR2 is YSYEKL. The CDR3: CASSQGLSGLFF. CDR3 DNA: TGCGCCAGCAGCCAGGGTTTATCGGGGCTGTTTTTT.

On this clonotype itself: The junction differs from germline at one of its ends, possibly a read error. V gene TRBV15 combines with J gene TRBJ2-3; D unclear. This CDR3 has 13 residues. Germline V gene lookup returns CDR1 LNHNV and CDR2 YYDKDF (reference sequence). The CDR3, as DNA: TGTGCCACCAGCAGAGGCCTGTCAGATATGCAGTATTTT. Its protein is CATSRGLSDMQYF.

This clonotype occurred a few times. V is TRBV13 and J is TRBJ2-1, with D perhaps TRBD1 (5 bases). V gave up 4 bases and J gave up 10 bases, with 23 bases separating them. This CDR3 has 16 amino acids. The V gene's germline CDR1 is PRHDT and CDR2 FYEKMQ (reference sequence). The CDR3 region has the DNA TGTGCCAGCAGCTCGTGGGTCAGGGCGGCCCAAGCCGAGCAGTTCTTC. This translates into CASSSWVRAAQAEQFF.

As concerns this clonotype: A junction end diverges from the germline sequence, so it may reflect a read error. This sequence joins TRBV7-6 and TRBJ2-1; D not certain. This CDR3 is built from 12 residues. The V gene's germline CDR1 is SGHVS and CDR2 FNYEAQ. The CDR3 is CASSPADGSPSF. CDR3 sequence (DNA): TGTGCCAGCAGCCCCGCCGACGGGTCTCCGTCCTTC.

This chain uses TRBV15 with TRBJ2-3; D remains unclear. Germline CDR1 and CDR2: LNHNV and YYDKDF (reference sequence). The germline V and J ends were trimmed by 1 base and 1 base, with 6 bases remaining between them. The CDR3 length is 14 residues. The CDR3 DNA follows: TGTGCCACCAGCAGAGCTTGGGGCACAGATACGCAGTATTTT. Residues: CATSRAWGTDTQYF. Variable domain in full (rest from reference TRBV15 and TRBJ2-3): DAMVIQNPRYQVTQFGKPVTLSCSQTLNHNVMYWYQQKSSQAPKLLFHYYDKDFNNEADTPDNFQSRRPNTSFCFLDIRSPGLGDTAMYLCATSRAWGTDTQYFGPGTRLTVL.

The CDR3 DNA follows: TGCGCCAGCAGCCAACAGGGGAATTACGCAGATACGCAGTATTTT. Its translation: CASSQQGNYADTQYF. The chain couples TRBV4-3 to TRBJ2-3; tentative D call: TRBD1 (6 bases). The CDR3 extends over 15 amino acids. Germline V gene sequence: CDR1 LGHNA, CDR2 YSLEER. Trimming left V 2 bases short and J 4 bases short, with 13 bases between.

In this sample, this clonotype turned up many times. V usage is TRBV20-1 and J usage is TRBJ2-7, with TRBD1 matching 7 bases. This CDR3 is 19 amino acids long. Germline CDR1 reads DFQATT; CDR2 reads SNEGSKA (reference sequence). Trimming took 2 bases from V and 3 from J; bases not matched to a gene: 22. CDR3 bases: TGCAGTGCTAGACCTTTGGGGAACACCGGGACAGTTATCCTCTACGAGCAGTACTTC. It codes for CSARPLGNTGTVILYEQYF.

This clonotype was observed a few times. The V and J genes are TRBV7-9 and TRBJ1-6; tentative D call: TRBD1 (6 bases). Trimming cost V 5 bases and J 9 bases, with 17 bases left between them. CDR1 is SEHNR, CDR2 FQNEAQ, per germline (reference sequence). This CDR3 has 15 residues. The CDR3 here is CASSGMDSNLSPLHF. The CDR3 DNA sequence: TGTGCCAGCAGCGGGATGGACAGTAACCTTTCACCCCTCCACTTT.

This sequence joins TRBV6-1 and TRBJ1-1; 9 nucleotides align to TRBD1. J was trimmed by 4 bases and V by 7 bases; bases with no gene match: 7. The CDR3 length is 14 residues. CDR1 and CDR2 (germline): MNHNS, SASEGT. The CDR3 region has the DNA TGTGCCAGCAAGGTGGGACAGGGATCCACTGAAGCTTTCTTT. The encoded protein is CASKVGQGSTEAFF.

There are many counts of this clonotype. V gene TRBV4-3 combines with J gene TRBJ2-1; no definite D call. CDR3 length: 15 amino acids. V lost 1 base, J lost 9 bases, and 16 bases lay in between. Germline CDR1 is LGHNA and CDR2 is YSLEER. The CDR3 reads CASSQVQEPFSEQFF. The CDR3 DNA is TGCGCCAGCAGCCAAGTCCAGGAGCCCTTTAGTGAGCAGTTCTTC.

The rearrangement joins TRBV7-9 to TRBJ1-5; TRBD1 agrees at 7 bases. The CDR3 consists of 14 residues. Germline V gene sequence: CDR1 SEHNR, CDR2 FQNEAQ (reference sequence). V lost 6 bases, J lost 7 bases, and 9 bases stayed unmatched. CDR3 sequence: CASREGGAGQPQHF. As DNA, the CDR3 is TGTGCCAGCAGGGAAGGGGGCGCAGGGCAGCCCCAGCATTTT.

This clonotype was counted only a few times. The chain links TRBV5-5 to TRBJ1-5; D is possibly TRBD1 (6 bases). V was trimmed by 2 bases and J by 6 bases, leaving 12 bases between them. This CDR3 contains 14 residues. Germline V gene sequence: CDR1 SGHKS, CDR2 YYEKEE (reference sequence). CDR3 DNA: TGTGCCAGCAGCTTCTCAGGGGCGTCTCAGCCCCAGCATTTT. This translates into CASSFSGASQPQHF.

The table lists this clonotype with a few counts. This chain connects TRBV29-1 to TRBJ2-7; D not certain. CDR1 SQVTM and CDR2 ANQGSEA come from the germline V gene. V lost 6 bases and J lost 6, with 18 bases in between. This CDR3 is built from 13 residues. In DNA form, the CDR3 reads TGCAGCGTCCCGGGTACAGTCCGCTCCGAGCAGTACTTC. This encodes CSVPGTVRSEQYF.

The V gene is TRBV5-6, the J gene TRBJ2-7; TRBD1 matches 7 bases. Losses at the gene ends were 5 bases for V and 3 bases for J; bases not matched to a gene: 14. This CDR3 has 16 amino acids. Germline lookup yields CDR1 SGHDT and CDR2 YYEEEE. CDR3 in DNA: TGTGCCAGCAGTTTTACTACAGGGGCTTCCTTCTACGAGCAGTACTTC. Protein sequence: CASSFTTGASFYEQYF. The whole variable domain, remainder taken from reference TRBV5-6 and TRBJ2-7, is DAGVTQSPTHLIKTRGQQVTLRCSPKSGHDTVSWYQQALGQGPQFIFQYYEEEERQRGNFPDRFSGHQFPNYSSELNVNALLLGDSALYLCASSFTTGASFYEQYFGPGTRLTVT.

Notes on this clonotype: A much larger clone lies one base from this, so it may be a read error. This chain connects TRBV7-9 to TRBJ2-5; 7 nucleotides line up with TRBD2. Germline CDR1 and CDR2: SEHNR and FQNEAQ (reference sequence). With 5 bases clipped from V and 5 bases from J, the junction kept 14 bases outside the gene matches. This CDR3 contains 16 residues. CDR3 loop: CASSGTAAGVDETQYF. The DNA for the CDR3 is TGTGCCAGCAGCGGGACGGCTGCGGGAGTTGATGAGACCCAGTACTTC.

This clonotype came up a few times. This rearrangement joins TRBV4-1 to TRBJ2-2; 9 nucleotides align to TRBD2. V was clipped by 3 bases and J by 3 bases; unmatched bases: 5. Per the germline V gene, CDR1 is MGHRA and CDR2 is YSYEKL. The CDR3 is 16 residues long. CDR3 sequence reads: CASSHEAGGYTGELFF. The DNA for the CDR3 is TGCGCCAGCAGCCACGAAGCGGGGGGATACACCGGGGAGCTGTTTTTT.

This chain links TRBV7-9 with TRBJ2-7; D is ambiguous. CDR3 length: 14 residues. Between the trimmed V and J ends, which lost 1 base and 2 bases, there was a span of 9 bases. Looked up from germline, CDR1 is SEHNR and CDR2 is FQNEAQ (reference sequence). The CDR3 nucleotides are TGTGCCAGCAGCTTAGGAAACTCACCCTACGAGCAGTACTTC. Encoded protein: CASSLGNSPYEQYF.

The gene calls are TRBV14 and TRBJ1-1, with D maybe TRBD1 (5 bases). Germline V CDR1 and CDR2: SGHDN, FVKESK. The V end was cut by 4 bases, the J end by 3 bases, with 12 bases between. CDR3 length equals 14 residues. This chain's CDR3 is CASSLLRGDTEAFF. CDR3 DNA sequence: TGTGCCAGCAGCCTCCTCAGAGGGGACACTGAAGCTTTCTTT.

The V gene is TRBV7-2, the J gene TRBJ2-7; tentatively, D is TRBD1 (5 bases). The CDR3 runs to 17 residues. The germline V gene has CDR1 SGHTA and CDR2 FQGNSA. With 4 bases removed from V and 3 bases from J, the gap between germline ends came to 22 bases. This CDR3 reads CASSSTVTGRPNYEQYF. The CDR3 DNA sequence: TGTGCCAGCAGCTCCACCGTAACAGGAAGACCAAACTACGAGCAGTACTTC.

This clonotype turned up a few times. The chain combines TRBV12-3 or TRBV12-4 with TRBJ2-1, with 7 bases matching TRBD2. The CDR3 contains 14 residues. After removal of 6 bases from V and 1 base from J, the junction contained 3 bases not matched to a gene. In DNA, the CDR3 is TGTGCCAGCAGCATAGCGGGTTCCTACAATGAGCAGTTCTTC. Its protein is CASSIAGSYNEQFF.

Here the CDR3 DNA reads TGTGCCACCAGCAGAGTAATGGGACAGGGCAATGAGCAGTTCTTC. As protein: CATSRVMGQGNEQFF. The chain is built from TRBV15 and TRBJ2-1; 9 bases agree with TRBD1. Per the germline V gene, CDR1 is LNHNV and CDR2 is YYDKDF (reference sequence). The CDR3 is 15 residues long. V was pared by 1 base and J by 6 bases, with 4 bases of the junction left unmatched.

The rearrangement links TRBV10-3 to TRBJ2-5; no clear D. With 3 bases removed from V and 1 base from J, the gap between germline ends came to 12 bases. The CDR3 runs to 15 residues. In germline, CDR1 is ENHRY, CDR2 SYGVKD. CDR3 coding DNA: TGTGCCATCAGTGAAAAGATAACACCCCAAGAGACCCAGTACTTC. It specifies CAISEKITPQETQYF.

The chain links TRBV20-1 to TRBJ2-3; 13 bases line up with TRBD2. The V gene end was trimmed by 5 bases and the J gene end by 4 bases; junction bases not matched to a gene: 6. The CDR3 loop spans 15 amino acids. Germline CDR1 is DFQATT and CDR2 is SNEGSKA (reference sequence). This CDR3 is CSAGGLAGSPDTQYF. In DNA, the CDR3 is TGCAGTGCTGGGGGACTAGCGGGGTCCCCAGATACGCAGTATTTT.